Listed here are 2 T cell receptor beta chains from one sample, sequenced in a study of blood T cell repertoires in COVID-19. The repertoire was sequenced with immunoSEQ multiplex PCR; TCRdb's copy has only in-frame clones and lacks some. The sample lists about 76,000 clones; around 80% were seen once. The specimen was peripheral blood. The source of these receptors is a human donor in a cohort sampled during active COVID-19.

V and J are TRBV30 and TRBJ2-1; D is uncertain. Trimming removed 5 bases at V and 6 bases at J, with 8 bases between. The CDR3 is made up of 11 amino acids. CDR1 and CDR2 (germline): GTSNPN, SVGIG (reference sequence). The CDR3 region has the DNA TGTGCCTGGGGCCCACGCAATGAGCAGTTCTTC. This encodes CAWGPRNEQFF.

V is TRBV6-6 and J is TRBJ2-3; 7 bases are shared with TRBD1. The V segment lost 5 bases and the J segment 2 bases; nucleotides outside the gene matches: 4. Germline V gene data show CDR1 as MNHNY and CDR2 as SVGAGI (reference sequence). The CDR3 length is 14 residues. CDR3 nucleotides: TGTGCCAGCAGTGGCAGGGGGTACACAGATACGCAGTATTTT. Residues: CASSGRGYTDTQYF.